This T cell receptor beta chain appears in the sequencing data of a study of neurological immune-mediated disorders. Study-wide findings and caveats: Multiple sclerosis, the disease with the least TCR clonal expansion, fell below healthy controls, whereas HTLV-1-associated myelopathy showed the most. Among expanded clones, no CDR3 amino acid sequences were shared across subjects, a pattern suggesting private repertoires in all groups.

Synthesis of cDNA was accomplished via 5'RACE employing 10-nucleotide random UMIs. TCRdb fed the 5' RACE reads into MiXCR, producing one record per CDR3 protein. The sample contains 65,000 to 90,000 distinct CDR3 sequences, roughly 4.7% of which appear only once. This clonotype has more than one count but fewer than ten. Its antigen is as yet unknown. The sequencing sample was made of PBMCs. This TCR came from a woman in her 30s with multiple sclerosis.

The CDR3 DNA reads as TGTGCCAGCAGCCCACCGGGGTCCAAAAACATTCAGTACTTC. Translated, it gives CASSPPGSKNIQYF. The V gene is TRBV6-1, the J gene TRBJ2-4, with D possibly being TRBD2 (5 bases). The CDR3 is made up of 14 amino acids. Trimming stripped 6 bases from V and 2 bases from J, with 11 bases between. Germline CDR1 MNHNS, CDR2 SASEGT.